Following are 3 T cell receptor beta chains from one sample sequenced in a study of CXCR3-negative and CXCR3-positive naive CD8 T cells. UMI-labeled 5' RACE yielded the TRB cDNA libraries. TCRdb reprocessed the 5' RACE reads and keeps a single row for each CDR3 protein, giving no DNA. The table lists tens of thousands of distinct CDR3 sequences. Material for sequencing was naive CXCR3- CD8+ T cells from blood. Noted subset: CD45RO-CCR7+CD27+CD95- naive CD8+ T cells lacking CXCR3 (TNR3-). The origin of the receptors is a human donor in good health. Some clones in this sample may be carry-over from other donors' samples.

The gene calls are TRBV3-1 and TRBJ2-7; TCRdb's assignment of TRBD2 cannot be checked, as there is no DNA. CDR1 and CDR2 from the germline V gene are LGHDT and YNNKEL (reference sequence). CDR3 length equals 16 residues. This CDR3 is CASSQDALAAAYEQYF.

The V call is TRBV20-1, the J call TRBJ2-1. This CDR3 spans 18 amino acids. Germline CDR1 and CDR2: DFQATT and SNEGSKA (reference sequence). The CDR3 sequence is CSAVGRVATGASYNEQFF.

The CDR3 loop reads CATSYRGSDEQFF. This chain uses TRBV24-1 with TRBJ2-1; TCRdb proposes TRBD1, but this gene call is untestable without DNA. The CDR3 length is 13 residues. Germline V lookup: CDR1 KGHDR, CDR2 SFDVKD.